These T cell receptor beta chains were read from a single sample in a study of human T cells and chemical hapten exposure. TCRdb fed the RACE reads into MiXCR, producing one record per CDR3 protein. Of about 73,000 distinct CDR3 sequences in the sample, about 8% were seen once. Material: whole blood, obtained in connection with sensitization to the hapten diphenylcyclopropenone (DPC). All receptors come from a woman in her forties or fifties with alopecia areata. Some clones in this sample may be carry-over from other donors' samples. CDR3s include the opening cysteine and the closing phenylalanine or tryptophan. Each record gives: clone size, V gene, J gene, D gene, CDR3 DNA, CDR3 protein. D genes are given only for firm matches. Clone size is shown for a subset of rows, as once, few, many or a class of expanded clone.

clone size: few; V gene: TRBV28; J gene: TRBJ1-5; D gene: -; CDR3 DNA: TGTGCCAGCAGTGCAAACAGGGCCGGGCAGCCCCAGCATTTT; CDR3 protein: CASSANRAGQPQHF
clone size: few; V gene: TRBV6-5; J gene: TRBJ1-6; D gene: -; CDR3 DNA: TGTGCCAGCAGTTACAATACAAATTCACCCCTCCACTTT; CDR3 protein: CASSYNTNSPLHF
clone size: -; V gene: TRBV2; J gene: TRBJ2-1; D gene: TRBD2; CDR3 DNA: TGTGCCAGCAGTGAAGACGGGAGGGCCCGAAATGAGCAGTTCTTC; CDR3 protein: CASSEDGRARNEQFF
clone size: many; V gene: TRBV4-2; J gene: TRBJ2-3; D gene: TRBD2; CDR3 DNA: TGTGCCAGCAGCCAAGTTCTAGCGGGAGGGCCAAGCACAGATACGCAGTATTTT; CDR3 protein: CASSQVLAGGPSTDTQYF
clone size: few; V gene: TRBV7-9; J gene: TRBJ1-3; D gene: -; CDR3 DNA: TGTGCCAGCAGCCATCCGTCTGGACTGTCGGCGGGAAACACCATATATTTT; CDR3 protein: CASSHPSGLSAGNTIYF
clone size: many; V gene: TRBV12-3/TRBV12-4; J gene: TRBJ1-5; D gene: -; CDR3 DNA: TGTGCCAGCAGTCCTTTCACCAGGGATCAGCCCCAGCATTTT; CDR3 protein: CASSPFTRDQPQHF
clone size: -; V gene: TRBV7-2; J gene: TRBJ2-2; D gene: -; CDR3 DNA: TGTGCCAGCAGCCTAGGGTCCTTTTCGAACACCGGGGAGCTGTTTTTT; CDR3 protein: CASSLGSFSNTGELFF
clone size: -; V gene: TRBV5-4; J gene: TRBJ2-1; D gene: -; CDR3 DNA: TGTGCCAGCAGCGGAAGCGGAGGCTCCTACAATGAGCAGTTCTTC; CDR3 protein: CASSGSGGSYNEQFF
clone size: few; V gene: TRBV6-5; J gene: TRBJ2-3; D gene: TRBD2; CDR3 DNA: TGTGCCAGCAGCCCGGGAGGGGCTGGCACAGATACGCAGTATTTT; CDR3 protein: CASSPGGAGTDTQYF
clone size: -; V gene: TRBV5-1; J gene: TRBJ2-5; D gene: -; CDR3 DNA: TGCGCCAGCAGCGTGAACGGGGCCCCTCAAGAGACCCAGTACTTC; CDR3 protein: CASSVNGAPQETQYF
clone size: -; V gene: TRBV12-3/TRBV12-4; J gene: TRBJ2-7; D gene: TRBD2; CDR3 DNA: TGTGCCAGCAGTTCCTTCGCGGGGGCCTACGAGCAGTACTTC; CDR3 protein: CASSSFAGAYEQYF
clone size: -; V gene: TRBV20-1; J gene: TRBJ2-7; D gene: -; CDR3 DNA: TGCAGTGCTTGCCGACCGGGGATCTTCTCCTACGAGCAGTACTTC; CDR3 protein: CSACRPGIFSYEQYF
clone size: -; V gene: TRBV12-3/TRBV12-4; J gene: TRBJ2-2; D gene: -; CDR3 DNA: TGTGCCAGCAGTCTTGCTAGCGCTCGTTCCGGGGAGCTGTTTTTT; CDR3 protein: CASSLASARSGELFF
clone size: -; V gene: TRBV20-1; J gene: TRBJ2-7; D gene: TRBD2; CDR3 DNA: TGCAGTGCCCCCAGCGGGGGGAGCTCCTACGAGCAGTACTTC; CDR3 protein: CSAPSGGSSYEQYF
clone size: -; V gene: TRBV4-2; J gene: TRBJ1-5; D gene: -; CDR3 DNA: TGTGCCAGCAGCTTTGACAGGAATAGCAATCAGCCCCAGCATTTT; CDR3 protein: CASSFDRNSNQPQHF
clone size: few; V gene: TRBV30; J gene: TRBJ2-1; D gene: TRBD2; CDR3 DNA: TGTGCCTGGAGTTCGACTAGCGGGAGGGCCGAGTTCTTC; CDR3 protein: CAWSSTSGRAEFF
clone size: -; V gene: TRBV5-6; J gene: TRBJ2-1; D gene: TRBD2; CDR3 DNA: TGTGCCAGCAGCGTGGGGCGACTAGCGGGGAACAATGAGCAGTTCTTC; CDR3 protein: CASSVGRLAGNNEQFF
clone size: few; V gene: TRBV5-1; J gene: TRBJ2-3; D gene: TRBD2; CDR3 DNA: TGCGCCAGCAGCTCTGCTAGCGGGAGAGGAGATACGCAGTATTTT; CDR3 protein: CASSSASGRGDTQYF
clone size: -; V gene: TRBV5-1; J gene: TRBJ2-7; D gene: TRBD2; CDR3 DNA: TGCGCCAGCAGCATCCGACTAGCGGGAGGGTTAGCCTACGAGCAGTACTTC; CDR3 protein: CASSIRLAGGLAYEQYF
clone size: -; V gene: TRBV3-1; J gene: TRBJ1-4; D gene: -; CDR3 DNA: TGTGCCAGCAGCCAAGTTTCCAGGTACAGCGAAAAACTGTTTTTT; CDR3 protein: CASSQVSRYSEKLFF
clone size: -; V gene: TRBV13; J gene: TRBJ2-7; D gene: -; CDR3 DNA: TGTGCCAGCAGCTTAGGAGGGAGCGGAGTCGAGCAGTACTTC; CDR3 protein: CASSLGGSGVEQYF
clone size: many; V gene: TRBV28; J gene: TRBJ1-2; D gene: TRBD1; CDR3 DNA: TGTGCCATCAAGACAGGGTGGCACTATGGCTACACCTTC; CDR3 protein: CAIKTGWHYGYTF
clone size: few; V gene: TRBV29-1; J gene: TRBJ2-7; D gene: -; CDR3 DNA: TGCAGCGTTGAGCTGGCCAGCGCCGGCTCCTACGAGCAGTACTTC; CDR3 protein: CSVELASAGSYEQYF
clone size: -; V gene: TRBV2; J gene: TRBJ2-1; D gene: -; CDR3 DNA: TGTGCCAGCAGTGACGGGGGAAATGAGCAGTTCTTC; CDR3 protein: CASSDGGNEQFF
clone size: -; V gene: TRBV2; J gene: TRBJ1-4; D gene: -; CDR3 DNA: TGTGCCAGCAGTGAATCCGGGAGAGGGGCTAATGAAAAACTGTTTTTT; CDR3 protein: CASSESGRGANEKLFF
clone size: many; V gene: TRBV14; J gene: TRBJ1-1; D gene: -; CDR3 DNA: TGTGCCAGCAGCCAAGTTCGGTTGGCTGAAGCTTTCTTT; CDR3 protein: CASSQVRLAEAFF
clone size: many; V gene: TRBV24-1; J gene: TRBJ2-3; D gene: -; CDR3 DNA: TGTGCCACCAGTGATGCCTCTAAGCTCCGGGCAGATACGCAGTATTTT; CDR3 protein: CATSDASKLRADTQYF
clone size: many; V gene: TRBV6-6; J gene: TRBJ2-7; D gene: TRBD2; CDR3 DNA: TGTGCCAGCAGTCCCCGAACTAGCGGTCTAGACGAGCAGTACTTC; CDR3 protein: CASSPRTSGLDEQYF
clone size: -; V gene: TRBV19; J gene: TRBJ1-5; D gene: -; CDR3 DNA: TGTGCCAGTAGTCCGCGTAACAATCAGCCCCAGCATTTT; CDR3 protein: CASSPRNNQPQHF
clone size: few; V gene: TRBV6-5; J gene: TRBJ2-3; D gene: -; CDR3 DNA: TGTGCCAGCAGTAACCAGGGAGATACGCAGTATTTT; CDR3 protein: CASSNQGDTQYF
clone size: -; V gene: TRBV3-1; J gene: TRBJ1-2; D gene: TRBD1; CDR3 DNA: TGTGCCAGCAGCCGACAGACAGGGGGCTCCGACTACACCTTC; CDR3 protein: CASSRQTGGSDYTF
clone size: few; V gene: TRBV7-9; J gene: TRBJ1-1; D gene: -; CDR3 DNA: TGTGCCAGCAGCTTAGGACACGTGAACACTGAAGCTTTCTTT; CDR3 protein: CASSLGHVNTEAFF
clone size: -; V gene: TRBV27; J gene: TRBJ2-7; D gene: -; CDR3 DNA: TGTGCCAGCAGACCGGGACCGAAGACCTACGAGCAGTACTTC; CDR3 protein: CASRPGPKTYEQYF
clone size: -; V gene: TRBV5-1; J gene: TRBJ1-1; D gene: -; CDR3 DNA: TGCGCCAGCAGCTTGGAGGGAAGACGGACCACTGAAGCTTTCTTT; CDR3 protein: CASSLEGRRTTEAFF
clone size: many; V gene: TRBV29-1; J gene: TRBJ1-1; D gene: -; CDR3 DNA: TGCAGCGTTGAATCTCGGTCAGGGGCTTCACGTTTTGAAGCTTTCTTT; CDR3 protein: CSVESRSGASRFEAFF
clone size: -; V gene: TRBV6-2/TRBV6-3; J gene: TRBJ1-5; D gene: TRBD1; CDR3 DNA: TGTGCCAGCCAACGGGACAGGGGGCATGATCAGCCCCAGCATTTT; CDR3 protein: CASQRDRGHDQPQHF
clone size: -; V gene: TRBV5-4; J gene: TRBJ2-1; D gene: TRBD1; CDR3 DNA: TGTGCCAGCAGCTTAAAGGGGACAGGAGGTAATGAGCAGTTCTTC; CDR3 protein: CASSLKGTGGNEQFF
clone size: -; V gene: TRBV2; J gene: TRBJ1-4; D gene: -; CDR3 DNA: TGTGCCAGCAGTGATGGAGGAACTAATGAAAAACTGTTTTTT; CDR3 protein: CASSDGGTNEKLFF
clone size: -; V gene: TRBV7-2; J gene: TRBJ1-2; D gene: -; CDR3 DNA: TGTGCCAGCAGCCCCCTTGGCAGTACGAATGGCTACACCTTC; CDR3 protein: CASSPLGSTNGYTF
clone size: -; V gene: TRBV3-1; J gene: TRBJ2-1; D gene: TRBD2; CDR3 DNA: TGTGCCAGCAGCCACATTAGCGGGAGCCACCCGGAGCAGTTCTTC; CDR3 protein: CASSHISGSHPEQFF
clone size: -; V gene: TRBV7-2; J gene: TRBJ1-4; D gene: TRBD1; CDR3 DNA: TGTGCCAGCAGCCCGGGACAGCTTGGAGAAAAACTGTTTTTT; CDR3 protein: CASSPGQLGEKLFF
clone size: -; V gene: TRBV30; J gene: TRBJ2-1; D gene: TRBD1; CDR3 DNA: TGTGCCTGGAGCTTCTCGGGACAGGGGGCTGAGCAGTTCTTC; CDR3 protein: CAWSFSGQGAEQFF
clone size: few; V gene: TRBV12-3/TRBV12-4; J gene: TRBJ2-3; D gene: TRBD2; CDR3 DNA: TGTGCCAGCAGTTTATCACCCAGCGGGAGAGATACGCAGTATTTT; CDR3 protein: CASSLSPSGRDTQYF
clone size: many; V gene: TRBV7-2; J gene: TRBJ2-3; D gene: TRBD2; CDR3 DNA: TGTGCCACCGGCGGGGGGGCCGCAGATACGCAGTATTTT; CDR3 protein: CATGGGAADTQYF
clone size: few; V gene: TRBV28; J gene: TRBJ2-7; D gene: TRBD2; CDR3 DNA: TGTGCCAGCAGTACGCAGGGACTAGCTGGTGAGCAGTACTTC; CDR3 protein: CASSTQGLAGEQYF
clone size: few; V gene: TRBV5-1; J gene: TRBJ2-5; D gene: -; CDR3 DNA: TGCGCCAGCAGCTTCAACTCGCCCCAAGAGACCCAGTACTTC; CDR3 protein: CASSFNSPQETQYF
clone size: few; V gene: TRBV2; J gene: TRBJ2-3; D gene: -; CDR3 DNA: TGTGCCAGCAGTGATCTGGCGAGCACAGATACGCAGTATTTT; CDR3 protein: CASSDLASTDTQYF
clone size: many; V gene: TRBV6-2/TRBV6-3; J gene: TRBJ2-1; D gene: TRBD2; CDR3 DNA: TGTGCCAGCTCCCTACCCGGACTAGCGGGCCGCGGCAATGAGCAGTTCTTC; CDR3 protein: CASSLPGLAGRGNEQFF